This section outlines one T cell receptor (beta chain) sequence together with its context. Its target is unknown. Each TCR beta cDNA library carried unique molecular identifiers. Input of about 0.9 to 10 million T cells yielded 500,000 to 650,000 cDNA molecules. TCRdb redid the calling of the PCR reads with MiXCR, one entry per CDR3 protein. The sample lists 550,000 to 700,000 distinct CDR3 sequences; about 40% were seen once. This record comes from a study of post-analysis software for immune sequencing data. CDR1 and CDR2 (germline): SQVTM, ANQGSEA. The germline V and J ends were trimmed by 5 bases and 7 bases, with 11 bases remaining between them. The CDR3 is made up of 11 amino acids. General study findings and limits: The five TRBV segments detected at higher frequency in patients than in controls included TRBV5-6, TRBV5-1 and TRBV20-1. Under the F measure, samples that were prepared in one batch clustered strongly together. Versus controls, multiple sclerosis patients showed significantly lower diversity (normalized Chao1).

This chain connects TRBV29-1 to TRBJ1-2; the D is unclear. The source of this sequence is a girl between 5 and 17 years old with multiple sclerosis. Input material: blood. As DNA, the CDR3 is TGCAGCGTTCCCGAAGGATCTGGCTACACCTTC. Its translation is CSVPEGSGYTF.